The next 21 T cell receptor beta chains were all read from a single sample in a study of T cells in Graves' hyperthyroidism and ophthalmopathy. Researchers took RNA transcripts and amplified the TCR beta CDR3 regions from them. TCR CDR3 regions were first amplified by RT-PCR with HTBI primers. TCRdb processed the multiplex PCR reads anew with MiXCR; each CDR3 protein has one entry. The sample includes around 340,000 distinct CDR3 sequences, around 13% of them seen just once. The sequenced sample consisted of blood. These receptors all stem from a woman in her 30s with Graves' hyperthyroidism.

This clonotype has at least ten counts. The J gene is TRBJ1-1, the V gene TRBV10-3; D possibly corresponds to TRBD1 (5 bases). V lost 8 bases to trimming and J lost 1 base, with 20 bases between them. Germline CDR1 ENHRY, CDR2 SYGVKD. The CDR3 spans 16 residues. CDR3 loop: CAIGAGGGRENTEAFF. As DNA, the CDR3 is TGTGCCATCGGGGCGGGAGGAGGCAGGGAGAACACTGAAGCTTTCTTT.

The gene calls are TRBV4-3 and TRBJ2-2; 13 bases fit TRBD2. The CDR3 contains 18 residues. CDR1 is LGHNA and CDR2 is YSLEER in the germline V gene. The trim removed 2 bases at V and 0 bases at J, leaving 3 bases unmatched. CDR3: CASSQRLAGGTNTGELFF. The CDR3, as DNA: TGCGCCAGCAGCCAAAGACTAGCGGGAGGCACGAACACCGGGGAGCTGTTTTTT.

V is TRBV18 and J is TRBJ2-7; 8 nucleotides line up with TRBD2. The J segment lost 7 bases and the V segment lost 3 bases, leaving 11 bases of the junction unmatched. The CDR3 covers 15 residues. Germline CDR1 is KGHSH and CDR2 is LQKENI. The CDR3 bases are TGTGCCAGCTCACCCATGGCAGGACTAGCTTTTGAGCAGTACTTC. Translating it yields CASSPMAGLAFEQYF.

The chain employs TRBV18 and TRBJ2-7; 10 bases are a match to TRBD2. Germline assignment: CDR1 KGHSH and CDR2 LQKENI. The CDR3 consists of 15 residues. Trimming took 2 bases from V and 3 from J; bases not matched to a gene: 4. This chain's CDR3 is CASSPGSGRGYEQYF. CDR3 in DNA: TGTGCCAGCTCACCAGGAAGCGGGAGGGGCTACGAGCAGTACTTC.

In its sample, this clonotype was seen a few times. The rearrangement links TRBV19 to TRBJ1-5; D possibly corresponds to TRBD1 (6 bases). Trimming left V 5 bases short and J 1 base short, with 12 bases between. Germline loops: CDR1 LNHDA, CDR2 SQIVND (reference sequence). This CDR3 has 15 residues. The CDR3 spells CASSVHRVSNQPQHF. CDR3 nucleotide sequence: TGTGCCAGTAGTGTCCACAGGGTGAGCAATCAGCCCCAGCATTTT.

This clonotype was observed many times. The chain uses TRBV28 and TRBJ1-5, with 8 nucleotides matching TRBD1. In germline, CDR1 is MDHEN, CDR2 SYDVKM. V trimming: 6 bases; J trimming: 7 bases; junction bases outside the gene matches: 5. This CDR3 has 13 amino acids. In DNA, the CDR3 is TGTGCCAGCAGATGGACAGGGCGGCAGCCCCAGCATTTT. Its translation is CASRWTGRQPQHF.

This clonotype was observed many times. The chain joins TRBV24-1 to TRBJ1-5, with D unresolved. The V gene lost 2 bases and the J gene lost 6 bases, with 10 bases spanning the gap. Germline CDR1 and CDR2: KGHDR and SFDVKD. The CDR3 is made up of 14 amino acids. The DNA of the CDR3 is TGTGCCACCAGTGATTCCGACGTAGGTCAGCCCCAGCATTTT. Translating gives CATSDSDVGQPQHF.

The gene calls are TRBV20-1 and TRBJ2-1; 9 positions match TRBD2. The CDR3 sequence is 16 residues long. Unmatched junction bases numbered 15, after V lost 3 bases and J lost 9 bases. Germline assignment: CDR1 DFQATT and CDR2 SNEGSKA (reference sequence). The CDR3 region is CSARRSSGMGGPEQFF. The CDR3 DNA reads TGCAGTGCTAGGAGGTCTAGCGGGATGGGTGGGCCTGAGCAGTTCTTC.

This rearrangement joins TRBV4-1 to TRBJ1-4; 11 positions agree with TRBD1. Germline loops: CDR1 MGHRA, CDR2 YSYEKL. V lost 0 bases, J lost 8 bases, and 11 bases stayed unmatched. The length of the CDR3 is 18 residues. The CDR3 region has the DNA TGCGCCAGCAGCCAAGATTGGACAGGGGGCGGCTTGAGGGAAAAACTGTTTTTT. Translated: CASSQDWTGGGLREKLFF.

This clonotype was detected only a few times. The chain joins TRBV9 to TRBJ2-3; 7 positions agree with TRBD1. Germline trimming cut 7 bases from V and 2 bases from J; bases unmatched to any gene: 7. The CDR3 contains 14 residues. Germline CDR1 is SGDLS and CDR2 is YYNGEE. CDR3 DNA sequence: TGTGCCAGCGGGTCGGGACAGTACACAGATACGCAGTATTTT. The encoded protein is CASGSGQYTDTQYF.

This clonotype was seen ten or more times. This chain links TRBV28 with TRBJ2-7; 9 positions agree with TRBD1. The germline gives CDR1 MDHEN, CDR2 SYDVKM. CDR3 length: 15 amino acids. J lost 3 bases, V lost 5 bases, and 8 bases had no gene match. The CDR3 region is CASSLEPGQGYEQYF. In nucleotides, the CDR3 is TGTGCCAGCAGTCTCGAACCGGGACAGGGCTACGAGCAGTACTTC.

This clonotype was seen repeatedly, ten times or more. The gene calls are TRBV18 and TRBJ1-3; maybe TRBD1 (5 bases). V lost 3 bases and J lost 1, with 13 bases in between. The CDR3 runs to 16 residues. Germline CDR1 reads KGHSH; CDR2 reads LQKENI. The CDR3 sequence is CASSPGTAHSGNTIYF. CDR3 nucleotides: TGTGCCAGCTCACCTGGGACCGCGCATTCTGGAAACACCATATATTTT.

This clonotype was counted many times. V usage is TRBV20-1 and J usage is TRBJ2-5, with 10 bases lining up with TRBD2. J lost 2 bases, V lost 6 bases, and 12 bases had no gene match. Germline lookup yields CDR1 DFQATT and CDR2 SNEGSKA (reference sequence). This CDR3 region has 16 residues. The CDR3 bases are TGCAGTGCCCTCAAGCAGACTAGCGGGCCACAAGAGACCCAGTACTTC. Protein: CSALKQTSGPQETQYF.

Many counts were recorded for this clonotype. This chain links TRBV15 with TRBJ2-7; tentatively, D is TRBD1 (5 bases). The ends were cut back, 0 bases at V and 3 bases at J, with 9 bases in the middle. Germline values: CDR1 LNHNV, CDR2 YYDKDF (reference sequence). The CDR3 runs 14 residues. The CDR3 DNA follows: TGTGCCACCAGCAGAGATCCCGACAGCTACGAGCAGTACTTC. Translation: CATSRDPDSYEQYF.

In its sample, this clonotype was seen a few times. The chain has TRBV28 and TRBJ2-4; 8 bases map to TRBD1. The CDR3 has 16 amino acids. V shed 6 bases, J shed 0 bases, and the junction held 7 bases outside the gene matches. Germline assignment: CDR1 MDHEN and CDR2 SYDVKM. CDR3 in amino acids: CASSPRGLLAKNIQYF. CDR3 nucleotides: TGTGCCAGCAGCCCCAGGGGGCTCCTAGCCAAAAACATTCAGTACTTC.

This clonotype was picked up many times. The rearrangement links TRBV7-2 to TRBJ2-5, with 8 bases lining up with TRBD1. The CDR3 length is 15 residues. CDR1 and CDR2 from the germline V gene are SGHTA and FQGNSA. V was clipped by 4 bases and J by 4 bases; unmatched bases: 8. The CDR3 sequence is CASSSQTGARETQYF. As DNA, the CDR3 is TGTGCCAGCAGCTCACAGACAGGGGCTAGAGAGACCCAGTACTTC.

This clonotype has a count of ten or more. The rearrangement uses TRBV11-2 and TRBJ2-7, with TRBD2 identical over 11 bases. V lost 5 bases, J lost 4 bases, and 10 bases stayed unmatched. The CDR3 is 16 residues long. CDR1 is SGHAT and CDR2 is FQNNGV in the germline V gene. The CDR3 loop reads CASSKNPGLAEYEQYF. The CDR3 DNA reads TGTGCCAGCAGCAAAAACCCGGGACTAGCGGAGTACGAGCAGTACTTC.

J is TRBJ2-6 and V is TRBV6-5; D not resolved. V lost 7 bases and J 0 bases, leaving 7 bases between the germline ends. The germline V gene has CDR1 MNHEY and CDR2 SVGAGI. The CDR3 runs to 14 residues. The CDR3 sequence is CASTPASGANVLTF. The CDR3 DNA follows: TGTGCCAGCACCCCCGCCTCTGGGGCCAACGTCCTGACTTTC.

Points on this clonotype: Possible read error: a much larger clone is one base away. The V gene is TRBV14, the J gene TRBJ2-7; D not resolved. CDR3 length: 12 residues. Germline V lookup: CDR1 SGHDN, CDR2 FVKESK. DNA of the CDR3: TGTGCCAGCAGCCAAGAAGGCTACGGGCAGTACTTC. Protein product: CASSQEGYGQYF.

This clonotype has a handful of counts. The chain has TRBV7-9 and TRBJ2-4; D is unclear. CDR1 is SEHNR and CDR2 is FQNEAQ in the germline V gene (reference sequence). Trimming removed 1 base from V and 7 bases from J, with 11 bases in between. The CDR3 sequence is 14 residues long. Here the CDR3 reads CASSLDGWSNIQYF. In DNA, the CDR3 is TGTGCCAGCAGCTTAGATGGGTGGTCGAACATTCAGTACTTC.

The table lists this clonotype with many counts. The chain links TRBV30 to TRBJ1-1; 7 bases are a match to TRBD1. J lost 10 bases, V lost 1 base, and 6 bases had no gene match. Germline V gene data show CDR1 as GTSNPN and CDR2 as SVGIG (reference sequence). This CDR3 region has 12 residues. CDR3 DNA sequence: TGTGCCTGGAGTGACAGGGGCCTGGTAGCTTTCTTT. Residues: CAWSDRGLVAFF.